This is a list of T cell receptor beta chains from one sample in a study of graft-versus-host responses after intestinal transplantation. Clones were read by immunoSEQ multiplex PCR, and TCRdb kept only the in-frame ones, dropping some. The data contain roughly 77,000 clones, roughly 90% of them singletons. No antigens are known for them. The sample was unstimulated CD8+ T cells sorted from spleen or lymph node cells, taken before intestinal transplant. The receptors were sampled from a human donor who received an intestinal transplant. CDR3s include the opening cysteine and the closing phenylalanine or tryptophan. D genes are given only for firm matches. The size entry is marked missing in some rows and otherwise reads once, few, many or a size class.

D	V	size	J	CDR3	DNA
-	TRBV5-6	-	TRBJ2-7	CASSLGDPGAQGYEQYF	TGTGCCAGCAGCTTGGGGGACCCAGGGGCGCAAGGCTACGAGCAGTACTTC
TRBD1	TRBV5-3	-	TRBJ2-5	CARSCRQGTGETQYF	TGTGCCAGAAGCTGCCGACAGGGTACGGGCGAGACCCAGTACTTC
TRBD2	TRBV30	-	TRBJ2-1	CAWSTSGGVDEQFF	TGTGCCTGGAGTACCAGCGGGGGGGTAGATGAGCAGTTCTTC
TRBD1	TRBV15	-	TRBJ2-7	CATSSLIEGRGTYEQYF	TGTGCCACCAGCAGCCTTATCGAGGGCAGGGGGACCTACGAGCAGTACTTC
-	TRBV27	-	TRBJ2-7	CASSFGGSYEQYF	TGTGCCAGCAGTTTTGGGGGGTCCTACGAGCAGTACTTC
TRBD1	TRBV7-3	-	TRBJ2-3	CASSLTGQGEADTQYF	TGTGCCAGCAGCTTAACGGGACAGGGTGAGGCAGATACGCAGTATTTT
TRBD1	TRBV27	-	TRBJ2-7	CASSSRQGYEQYF	TGTGCCAGCAGTTCCCGACAGGGTTACGAGCAGTACTTC
-	TRBV4-1	-	TRBJ1-5	CASSQVARGPRYQPQHF	TGCGCCAGCAGCCAAGTTGCCAGGGGACCCAGGTATCAGCCCCAGCATTTT
-	TRBV11-2	-	TRBJ2-7	CASSPGETNEQYF	TGTGCCAGCAGCCCAGGGGAGACCAACGAGCAGTACTTC
-	TRBV28	few	TRBJ2-7	CASSLGQRRIEEQYF	TGTGCCAGCAGTTTAGGACAGCGGAGGATAGAAGAGCAGTACTTC
TRBD2	TRBV18	-	TRBJ2-1	CASSPRPSGGSYNEQFF	TGTGCCAGCTCACCACGCCCTAGCGGGGGCTCCTACAATGAGCAGTTCTTC
TRBD1	TRBV7-9	-	TRBJ2-7	CASSARDRDLEQYF	TGTGCCAGCAGCGCCCGGGACAGGGATCTCGAGCAGTACTTC
TRBD2	TRBV7-9	-	TRBJ2-1	CASSSWTSGNNEQFF	TGTGCCAGCAGCTCGTGGACTAGCGGAAACAATGAGCAGTTCTTC
TRBD1	TRBV6-6	-	TRBJ2-7	CASSSPGQKLPYEQYF	TGTGCCAGCAGTTCCCCGGGACAGAAGCTTCCCTACGAGCAGTACTTC
TRBD2	TRBV19	-	TRBJ2-2	CASSPTSGVTGELFF	TGTGCCAGTAGTCCCACTAGCGGGGTGACCGGGGAGCTGTTTTTT
TRBD1	TRBV6-5	-	TRBJ1-5	CASSPGQSSNQPQHF	TGTGCCAGCAGCCCGGGACAGAGTAGCAATCAGCCCCAGCATTTT
TRBD1	TRBV25-1	-	TRBJ2-7	CASSDPGTGWYEQYF	TGTGCCAGCAGTGACCCCGGGACAGGGTGGTACGAGCAGTACTTC
-	TRBV27	-	TRBJ2-3	CASTLSPGTDTQYF	TGTGCCAGCACTTTGTCGCCGGGCACAGATACGCAGTATTTT
TRBD2	TRBV9	-	TRBJ2-1	CASSVGGGAFSEQFF	TGTGCCAGCAGCGTAGGCGGGGGGGCTTTCAGTGAGCAGTTCTTC
TRBD1	TRBV5-1	-	TRBJ1-1	CASSLGTGVVMNTEAFF	TGCGCCAGCAGCCTAGGGACAGGGGTCGTCATGAACACTGAAGCTTTCTTT
-	TRBV7-6	-	TRBJ1-2	CASSGGTNYGYTF	TGTGCCAGCAGCGGAGGGACTAACTATGGCTACACCTTC
-	TRBV4-1	-	TRBJ1-1	CASSQELGTGTEAFF	TGCGCCAGCAGCCAAGAATTGGGGACTGGCACTGAAGCTTTCTTT